These 19 T cell receptor beta chains were sequenced from one sample in a study of chemoradiotherapy in HPV16-positive cancers. The repertoire was sequenced with immunoSEQ multiplex PCR; TCRdb's copy has only in-frame clones and lacks some. Found here are some 15,000 clones, about 91% of them singletons; the top ten hold around 23%. This material consisted of blood, taken from a patient who underwent chemoradiotherapy. The receptors were sampled from a human donor with HPV-associated anogenital cancer.

The chain is built from TRBV20-1 and TRBJ2-5; no definite D call. The V and J ends lost 3 bases and 4 bases respectively, with 6 bases between them. Germline V gene sequence: CDR1 DFQATT, CDR2 SNEGSKA (reference sequence). The CDR3 runs to 11 residues. Here the CDR3 reads CSASGRETQYF. CDR3 nucleotide sequence: TGCAGTGCTAGCGGACGAGAGACCCAGTACTTC.

The chain recombines TRBV4-1 with TRBJ1-4; D ambiguous. The V end lost 7 bases, the J end lost 1 base, and 13 bases lay between the germline ends. This CDR3 spans 15 amino acids. Looked up from germline, CDR1 is MGHRA and CDR2 is YSYEKL. The CDR3 reads CASTPTRGTNEKLFF. DNA for the CDR3: TGCGCCAGCACGCCGACCCGGGGAACTAATGAAAAACTGTTTTTT.

The table lists this clone with a few counts. The chain links TRBV7-9 to TRBJ1-6; 9 bases line up with TRBD1. This CDR3 contains 14 residues. Germline loops: CDR1 SEHNR, CDR2 FQNEAQ (reference sequence). V shed 4 bases, J shed 9 bases, and the junction held 4 bases outside the gene matches. Here the CDR3 reads CASSSGQGISPLHF. The CDR3, as DNA: TGTGCCAGCAGCTCGGGACAGGGTATTTCACCCCTCCACTTT.

The DNA of the CDR3 is TGTGCCAGCAGCCCACCAGGGAGGGTTGGAAACACCATATATTTT. Its translation is CASSPPGRVGNTIYF. The V call is TRBV7-2, the J call TRBJ1-3; the D gene is possibly TRBD1 (5 bases). The ends were cut back, 5 bases at V and 3 bases at J, with 14 bases in the middle. CDR1 is SGHTA and CDR2 is FQGNSA in the germline V gene. The CDR3 contains 15 residues.

This clone showed up just once. This chain links TRBV6-5 with TRBJ2-1; 9 bases map to TRBD2. The V segment lost 2 bases and the J segment 5 bases; nucleotides outside the gene matches: 1. CDR1 and CDR2 from the germline V gene are MNHEY and SVGAGI. The CDR3 spans 14 residues. The CDR3 region has the DNA TGTGCCAGCAGTTACGGCGGGGGGGACAATGAGCAGTTCTTC. Translating gives CASSYGGGDNEQFF.

V is TRBV11-2 and J is TRBJ1-2; D remains ambiguous. V was cut by 0 bases and J by 13 bases, with 12 bases left in between. The CDR3 runs 12 residues. The germline V gene encodes CDR1 SGHAT and CDR2 FQNNGV. The CDR3 region is CASSLDLYSCTF. DNA of the CDR3: TGTGCCAGCAGCTTAGACCTATATAGTTGCACCTTC.

The gene calls are TRBV7-9 and TRBJ1-2, with TRBD1 identical over 8 bases. Losses at the gene ends were 5 bases for V and 8 bases for J; bases not matched to a gene: 7. This CDR3 contains 13 residues. Germline values: CDR1 SEHNR, CDR2 FQNEAQ (reference sequence). The CDR3 is CASSRDRGGGYTF. The CDR3 bases are TGTGCCAGCAGCCGCGACAGGGGAGGCGGCTACACCTTC.

This clone has more than one count but fewer than ten. CDR3 residues: CASSLIGSGRAEEFF. CDR3 nucleotide sequence: TGTGCCAGCAGCTTAATAGGTAGCGGGAGGGCCGAGGAGTTCTTC. The chain couples TRBV11-2 to TRBJ2-1; TRBD2 matches at 11 bases. J lost 14 bases, V lost 2 bases, and 11 bases had no gene match. Germline values: CDR1 SGHAT, CDR2 FQNNGV. The CDR3 is 15 amino acids.

This clone was recorded once. This sequence joins TRBV28 and TRBJ2-7; a possible D gene is TRBD1 (5 bases). Trimming removed 2 bases from V and 6 bases from J, with 14 bases in between. Germline CDR1 is MDHEN and CDR2 is SYDVKM. The CDR3 contains 14 residues. CDR3 DNA: TGTGCCAGCAGTTTAAGGCAGGGAAGGAGCGAGCAGTACTTC. Protein product: CASSLRQGRSEQYF.

The V and J genes are TRBV5-1 and TRBJ1-3; TRBD1 matches at 9 bases. V was clipped by 1 base and J by 2 bases; unmatched bases: 4. The CDR3 spans 16 residues. From germline, CDR1 is SGHRS and CDR2 YFSETQ. The CDR3 spells CASSLMGQGAGNTIYF. As DNA, the CDR3 is TGCGCCAGCAGCTTGATGGGACAGGGCGCTGGAAACACCATATATTTT.

The chain recombines TRBV2 with TRBJ2-3; TRBD1 is a possible D gene (5 bases). The germline V and J ends were trimmed by 2 bases and 10 bases, with 7 bases remaining between them. The germline gives CDR1 SNHLY, CDR2 FYNNEI. The CDR3 contains 11 residues. The CDR3 region is CASSERGSQYF. The CDR3 nucleotides are TGTGCCAGCAGTGAAAGGGGCTCGCAGTATTTT.

The chain is built from TRBV6-1 and TRBJ1-1; D not resolved. Germline CDR1 MNHNS, CDR2 SASEGT. The CDR3 is made up of 12 amino acids. Trimming took off 7 bases at V and 4 bases at J, with 10 bases between the two ends. As DNA, the CDR3 is TGTGCCAGCATTAGATGGGTCACTGAAGCTTTCTTT. Translation gives CASIRWVTEAFF.

This sequence joins TRBV9 and TRBJ2-7; D unresolved. V was trimmed by 4 bases and J by 3 bases, leaving 8 bases between them. Germline loops: CDR1 SGDLS, CDR2 YYNGEE. This CDR3 region has 12 residues. This CDR3 is CASSPHGYEQYF. CDR3 in DNA: TGTGCCAGCAGCCCGCATGGCTACGAGCAGTACTTC.

CDR3 residues: CASSKDRNQDQPQHF. The CDR3 DNA reads TGTGCCAGCAGCAAGGACAGAAATCAGGATCAGCCCCAGCATTTT. The V and J genes are TRBV21-1 and TRBJ1-5; no DNA check was done on the table's D call, TRBD1. TRBV21-1 is deemed a pseudogene. This CDR3 spans 15 amino acids.

V gene TRBV6-6 combines with J gene TRBJ2-7, with TRBD2 matching 8 bases. CDR3 length equals 14 residues. The V segment lost 8 bases and the J segment 2 bases; nucleotides outside the gene matches: 8. Germline V CDR1 and CDR2: MNHNY, SVGAGI (reference sequence). CDR3 loop: CASHVAGRPYEQYF. The CDR3 DNA follows: TGTGCCAGCCACGTAGCGGGGAGACCCTACGAGCAGTACTTC.

This chain joins TRBV6-5 and TRBJ1-1, with 12 bases lining up with TRBD1. The V gene's germline CDR1 is MNHEY and CDR2 SVGAGI. Trimming removed 6 bases from V and 8 bases from J; junction bases left unmatched: 10. The length of the CDR3 is 15 residues. This CDR3 is CASSRTGTGGREAFF. The CDR3 region has the DNA TGTGCCAGCAGCCGAACCGGGACAGGGGGCCGGGAAGCTTTCTTT.

The chain combines TRBV28 with TRBJ2-5; 11 nucleotides line up with TRBD1. The DNA matches TRBJ2-7 better at its end, which makes the J call doubtful. CDR1 is MDHEN, CDR2 SYDVKM, per germline. The CDR3 is 16 residues long. CDR3 nucleotides: TGTGCCAGCAGTGCCACCGGGACAGGGGGCTCCTACGAGCAGTACTTC. Its translation: CASSATGTGGSYEQYF.

V is TRBV7-2 and J is TRBJ2-7; D might be TRBD2 (6 bases). The CDR3 is made up of 14 amino acids. V lost 5 bases and J 4 bases, leaving 15 bases between the germline ends. Germline V lookup: CDR1 SGHTA, CDR2 FQGNSA. The CDR3 protein is CASSPSGSWYEQYF. CDR3 nucleotide sequence: TGTGCCAGCAGCCCTTCCGGGAGTTGGTACGAGCAGTACTTC.

The chain joins TRBV4-3 to TRBJ2-5; D possibly corresponds to TRBD2 (7 bases). Trimming left V 4 bases short and J 4 bases short, with 16 bases between. The CDR3 covers 15 residues. Germline lookup yields CDR1 LGHNA and CDR2 YSLEER. The CDR3 nucleotides read TGCGCCAGCAGCCCTATCTTAAGGGGGGGAGAGACCCAGTACTTC. As protein: CASSPILRGGETQYF.